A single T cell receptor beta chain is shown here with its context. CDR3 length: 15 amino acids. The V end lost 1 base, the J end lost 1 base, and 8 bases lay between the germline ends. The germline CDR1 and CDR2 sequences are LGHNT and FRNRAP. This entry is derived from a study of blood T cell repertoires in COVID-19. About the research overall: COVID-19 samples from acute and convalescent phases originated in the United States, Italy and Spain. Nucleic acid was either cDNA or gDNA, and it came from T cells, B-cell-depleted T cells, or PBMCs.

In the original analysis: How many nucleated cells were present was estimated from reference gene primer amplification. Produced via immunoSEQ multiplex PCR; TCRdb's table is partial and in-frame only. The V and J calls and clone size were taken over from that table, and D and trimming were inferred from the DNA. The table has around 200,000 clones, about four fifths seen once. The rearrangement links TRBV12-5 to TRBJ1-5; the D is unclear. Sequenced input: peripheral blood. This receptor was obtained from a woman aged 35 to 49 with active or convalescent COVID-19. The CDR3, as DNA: TGTGCTAGTGGTTTGGGGGAGATGAGCAATCAGCCCCAGCATTTT. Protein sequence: CASGLGEMSNQPQHF.